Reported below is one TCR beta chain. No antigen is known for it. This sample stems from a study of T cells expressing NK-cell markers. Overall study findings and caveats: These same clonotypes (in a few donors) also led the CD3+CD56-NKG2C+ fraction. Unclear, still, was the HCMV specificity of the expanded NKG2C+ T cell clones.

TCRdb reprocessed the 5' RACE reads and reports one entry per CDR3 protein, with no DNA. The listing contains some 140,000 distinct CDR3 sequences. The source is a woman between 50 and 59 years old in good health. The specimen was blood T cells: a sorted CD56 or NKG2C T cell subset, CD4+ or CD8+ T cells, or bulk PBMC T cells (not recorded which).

The CDR3 protein is CASSLEGAGVANQPQHF. The rearrangement uses TRBV7-6 and TRBJ1-5; TCRdb's assignment of TRBD1 cannot be checked, as there is no DNA. The CDR3 length is 17 residues. Germline lookup yields CDR1 SGHVS and CDR2 FNYEAQ.